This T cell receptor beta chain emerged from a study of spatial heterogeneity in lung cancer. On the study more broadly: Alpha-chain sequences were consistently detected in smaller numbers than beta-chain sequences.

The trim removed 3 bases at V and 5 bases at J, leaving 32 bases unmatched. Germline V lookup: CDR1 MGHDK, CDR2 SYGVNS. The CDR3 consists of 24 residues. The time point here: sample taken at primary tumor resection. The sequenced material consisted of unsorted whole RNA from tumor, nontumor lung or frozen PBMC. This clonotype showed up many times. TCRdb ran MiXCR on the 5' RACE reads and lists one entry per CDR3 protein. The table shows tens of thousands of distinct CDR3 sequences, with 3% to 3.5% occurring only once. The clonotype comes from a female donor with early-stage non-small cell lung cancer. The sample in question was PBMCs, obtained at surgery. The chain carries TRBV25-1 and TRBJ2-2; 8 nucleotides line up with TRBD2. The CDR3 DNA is TGTGCCAGCAGTGACACCCGCTCTCGGGTAGCGGGATGGAAACGGGGACCCACGACCGGGGAGCTGTTTTTT. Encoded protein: CASSDTRSRVAGWKRGPTTGELFF.